Sequencing of this TCR beta chain was carried out in a study of technical replicates of blood from a handful of donors. The table came from immunoSEQ multiplex PCR; TCRdb's copy has only in-frame clones and leaves some out. Of tens of thousands of clones detected, just over 95% appear once; the ten largest clones hold 0.37%. CDR3 size: 10 residues. The germline V and J ends were trimmed by 6 bases and 7 bases, with 10 bases remaining between them. Germline lookup yields CDR1 DFQATT and CDR2 SNEGSKA (reference sequence). This clonotype was sampled from a human donor in good health. The sequenced material came from T cells isolated from PBMCs. This chain connects TRBV20-1 to TRBJ2-7, with D hard to call. CDR3 loop: CSATTLEQYF. CDR3 in DNA: TGCAGTGCGACGACTTTAGAGCAGTACTTC.